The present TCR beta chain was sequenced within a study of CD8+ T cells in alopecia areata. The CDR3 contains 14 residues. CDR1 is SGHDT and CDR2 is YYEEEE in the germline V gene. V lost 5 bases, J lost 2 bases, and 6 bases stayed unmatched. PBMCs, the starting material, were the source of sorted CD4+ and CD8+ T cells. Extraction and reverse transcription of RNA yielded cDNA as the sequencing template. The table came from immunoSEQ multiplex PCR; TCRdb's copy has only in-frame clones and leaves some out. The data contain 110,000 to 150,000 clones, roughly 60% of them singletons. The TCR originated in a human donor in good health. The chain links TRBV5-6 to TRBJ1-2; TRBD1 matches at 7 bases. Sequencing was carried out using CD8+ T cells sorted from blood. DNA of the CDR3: TGTGCCAGCAGACACCAGGGACAGAACTATGGCTACACCTTC. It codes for CASRHQGQNYGYTF.